This TCR beta chain was sequenced during a study of naive CD8 T cells in extremely preterm neonates (dated 2017 in TCRdb). Concerning the study at large: The study compared the TCRbeta CDR3 repertoires of sorted naive CD8+ T cells among four age groups: extremely preterm neonates, term neonates, young children and adults.

What the authors observed across the whole study: The authors noted a small sample size and variable productive template counts among preterm samples as limitations. Preterm neonates showed significantly lower iChao1 richness than every other age group (p < 0.05) along with an even clone distribution, indicating a less rich repertoire. To track T cell development within individuals, the authors urged prospective longitudinal studies of preterm and term neonates. Preterm neonates shared more CDR3 nucleotide sequences (about 2.7%) than term neonates (roughly 0.4%), young children (about 0.03%) and adults (0.01%). Compared with the older groups, preterm CDR3s were shorter and closer to germline, carrying fewer N additions and showing less junctional trimming.

The CDR3 numbers 15 residues from cysteine through phenylalanine. This entry keeps only the CDR3 DNA: 45 bases, framed from base 1. Germline trimming: 5 bases from V, 1 base from J; junction bases outside gene matches: 3. As encoded in the germline V gene (reference sequence), CDR1 is MNHEY while CDR2 is SMNVEV. This clone occurred once. Its antigen is unknown. No much larger clonotype is one base removed from it; base qualities were not supplied. Preterm samples were obtained from a handful of extremely preterm deliveries at 23-27 weeks of gestation. The study excluded pregnancies involving fetal demise, active maternal HSV infection or known maternal HIV infection. A FACSAria III cell sorter was used to sort live, Annexin V-negative naive CD8+ T cells (CD3+CD8+CD45RA+CCR7+). Per sample, between roughly 17,000 and 110,000 naive CD8+ T cells were obtained by sorting. Preassembled standardized sampling kits were used to collect mixed venous-arterial cord blood. Cord blood stayed at room temperature and was processed within 4 hours after collection. Ficoll-Paque density gradient centrifugation was used to isolate mononuclear cells from diluted blood. Before sorting, mononuclear cells were cryopreserved in roughly 10% DMSO with around 90% FBS and kept in long-term storage at -150 degrees C. Thawed cells were stained with Annexin V and antibodies against CD3, CD8, CCR7 and CD45RA. Genomic DNA was extracted from snap-frozen sorted cell pellets with the DNeasy Blood and Tissue Kit.

TCRbeta CDR3 regions were amplified from genomic DNA by a two-step, bias-controlled multiplex PCR. The multiplex PCR included primers specific for each TRBV and TRBJ gene segment. TCRbeta repertoire data were generated with the immunoSEQ Assay. For the original study's pipeline: To merge closely related sequences, reads went through filtering and clustering using a relative-frequency ratio and a modified nearest-neighbor algorithm. IMGT annotation was the basis for assigning V, D and J genes to CDR3 sequences. Template counts were quantified against synthetic TCR CDR3 analog sequences and normalized for PCR amplification bias. Analyses were restricted to unique productive sequences, meaning in-frame CDR3 sequences without stop codons. The immunoSEQ Analyzer software was used to calculate iChao1 richness and clonality, with clonality defined as 1 minus Pielou's evenness. Depending on the Shapiro-Wilk normality results, either Student's t-test or a non-parametric test was run in JMP for statistical testing. TCRdb re-hosts the immuneACCESS table, in-frame sequences only. Its copies lack some clones; in the studies checked, an unresolved V gene accounts for under half of them, and the cause for the rest is not known. The DNA was the basis for D and trimming; V, J and clone size are from that table. This sample has a few thousand clones in its table, and 90% to 95% of those were observed once. Of the sample, about 0.64% is held by the ten largest clones.

This clonotype was obtained from a boy who was born preterm. The chain uses TRBV27 and TRBJ2-3, with TRBD2 matching 10 junction bases. Sequencing input: naive CD8+ T cells from cord blood. Here the CDR3 is given as CASSPGTSGTDTQYF. In nucleotide form, the sequence is TGTGCCAGCAGTCCCGGGACTAGCGGCACAGATACGCAGTATTTT.